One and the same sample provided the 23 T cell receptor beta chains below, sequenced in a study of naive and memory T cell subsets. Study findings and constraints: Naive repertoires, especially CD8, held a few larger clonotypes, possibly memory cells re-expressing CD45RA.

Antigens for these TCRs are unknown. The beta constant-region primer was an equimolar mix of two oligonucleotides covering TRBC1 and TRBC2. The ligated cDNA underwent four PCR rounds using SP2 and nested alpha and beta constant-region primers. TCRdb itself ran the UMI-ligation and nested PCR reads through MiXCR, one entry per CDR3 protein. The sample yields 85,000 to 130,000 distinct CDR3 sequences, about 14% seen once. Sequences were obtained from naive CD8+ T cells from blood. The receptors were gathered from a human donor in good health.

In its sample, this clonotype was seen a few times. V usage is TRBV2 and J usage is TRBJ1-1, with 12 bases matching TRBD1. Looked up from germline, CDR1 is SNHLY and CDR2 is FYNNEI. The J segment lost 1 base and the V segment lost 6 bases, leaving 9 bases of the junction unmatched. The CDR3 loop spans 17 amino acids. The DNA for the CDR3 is TGTGCCAGCAGCGTGCGGGACAGGGGGCGATCGAACACTGAAGCTTTCTTT. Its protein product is CASSVRDRGRSNTEAFF.

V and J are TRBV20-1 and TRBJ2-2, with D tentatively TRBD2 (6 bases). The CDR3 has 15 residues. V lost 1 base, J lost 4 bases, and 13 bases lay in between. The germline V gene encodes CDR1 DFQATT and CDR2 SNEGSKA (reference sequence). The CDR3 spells CSARAGVTGTGELFF. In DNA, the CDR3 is TGCAGTGCTAGAGCGGGAGTAACAGGCACCGGGGAGCTGTTTTTT.

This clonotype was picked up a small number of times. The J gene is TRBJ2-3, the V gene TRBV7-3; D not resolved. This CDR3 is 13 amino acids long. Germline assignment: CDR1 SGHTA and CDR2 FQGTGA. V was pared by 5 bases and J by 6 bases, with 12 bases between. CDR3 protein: CASSPAVPDTQYF. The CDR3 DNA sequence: TGTGCCAGCAGCCCTGCGGTCCCGGATACGCAGTATTTT.

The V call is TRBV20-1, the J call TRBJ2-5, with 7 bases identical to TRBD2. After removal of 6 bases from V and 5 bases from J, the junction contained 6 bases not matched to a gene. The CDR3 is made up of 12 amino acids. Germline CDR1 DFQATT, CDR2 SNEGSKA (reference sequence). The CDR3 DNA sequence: TGCAGTGCGTGGACTAGTAGCGAGACCCAGTACTTC. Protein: CSAWTSSETQYF.

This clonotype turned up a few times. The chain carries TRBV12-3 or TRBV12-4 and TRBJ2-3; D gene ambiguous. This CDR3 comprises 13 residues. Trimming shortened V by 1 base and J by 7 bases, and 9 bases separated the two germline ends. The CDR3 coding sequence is TGTGCCAGCAGTTTAGGCAGCTGGTATACGCAGTATTTT. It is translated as CASSLGSWYTQYF.

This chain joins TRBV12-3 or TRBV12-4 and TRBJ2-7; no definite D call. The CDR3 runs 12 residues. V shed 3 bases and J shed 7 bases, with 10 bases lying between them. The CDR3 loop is CASSFPYREQYF. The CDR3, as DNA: TGTGCCAGCAGTTTCCCCTATCGAGAGCAGTACTTC.

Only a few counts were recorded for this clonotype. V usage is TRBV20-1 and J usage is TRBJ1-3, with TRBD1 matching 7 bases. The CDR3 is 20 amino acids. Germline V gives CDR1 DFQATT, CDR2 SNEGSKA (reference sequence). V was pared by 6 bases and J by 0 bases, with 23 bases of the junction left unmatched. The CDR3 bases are TGCAGTGCCGCGAACCCGACAGGGACCCGAAGCGGGCTCTCTGGAAACACCATATATTTT. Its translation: CSAANPTGTRSGLSGNTIYF.

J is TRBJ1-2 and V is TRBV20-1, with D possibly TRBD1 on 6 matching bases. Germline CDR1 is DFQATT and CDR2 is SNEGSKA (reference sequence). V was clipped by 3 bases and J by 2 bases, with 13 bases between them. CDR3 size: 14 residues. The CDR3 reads CSARVFRGNYGYTF. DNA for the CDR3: TGCAGTGCTAGGGTGTTCAGGGGAAACTATGGCTACACCTTC.

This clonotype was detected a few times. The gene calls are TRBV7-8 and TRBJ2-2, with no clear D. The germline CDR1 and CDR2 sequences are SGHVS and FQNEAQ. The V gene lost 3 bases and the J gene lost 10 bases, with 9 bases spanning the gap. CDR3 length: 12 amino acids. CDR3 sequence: CASSLERSELFF. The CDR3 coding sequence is TGTGCCAGCAGCTTGGAAAGATCGGAGCTGTTTTTT.

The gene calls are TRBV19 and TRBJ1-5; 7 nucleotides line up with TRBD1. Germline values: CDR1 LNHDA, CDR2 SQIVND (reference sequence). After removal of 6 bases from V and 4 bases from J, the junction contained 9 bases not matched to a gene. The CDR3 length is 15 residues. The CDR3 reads CASREGQQINQPQHF. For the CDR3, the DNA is TGTGCCAGTAGAGAGGGACAGCAAATTAATCAGCCCCAGCATTTT.

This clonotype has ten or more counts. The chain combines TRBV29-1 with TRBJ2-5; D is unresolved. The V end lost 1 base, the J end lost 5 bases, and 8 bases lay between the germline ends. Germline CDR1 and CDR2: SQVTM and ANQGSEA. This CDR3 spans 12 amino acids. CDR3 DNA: TGCAGCGTTGAAGGGACCCAGGAGACCCAGTACTTC. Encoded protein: CSVEGTQETQYF. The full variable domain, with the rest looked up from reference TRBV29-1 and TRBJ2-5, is SAVISQKPSRDICQRGTSLTIQCQVDSQVTMMFWYRQQPGQSLTLIATANQGSEATYESGFVIDKFPISRPNLTFSTLTVSNMSPEDSSIYLCSVEGTQETQYFGPGTRLLVL.

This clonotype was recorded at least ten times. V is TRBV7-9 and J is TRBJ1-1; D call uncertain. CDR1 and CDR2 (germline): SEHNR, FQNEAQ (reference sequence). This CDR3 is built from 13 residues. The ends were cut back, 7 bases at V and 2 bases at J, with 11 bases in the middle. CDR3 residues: CASILYYNTEAFF. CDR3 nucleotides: TGTGCCAGCATCCTATACTATAACACTGAAGCTTTCTTT.

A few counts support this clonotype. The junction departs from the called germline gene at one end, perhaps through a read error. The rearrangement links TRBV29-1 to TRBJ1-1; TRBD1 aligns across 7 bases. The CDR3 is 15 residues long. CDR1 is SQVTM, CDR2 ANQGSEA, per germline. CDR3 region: CSVEVGGALNTEAFF. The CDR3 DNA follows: TGCAGCGTCGAAGTAGGGGGCGCATTAAACACTGAAGCTTTCTTT.

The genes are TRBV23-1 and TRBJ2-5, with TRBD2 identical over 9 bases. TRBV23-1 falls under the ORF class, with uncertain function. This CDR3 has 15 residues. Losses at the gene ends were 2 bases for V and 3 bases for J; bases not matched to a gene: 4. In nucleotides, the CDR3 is TGCGCCAGCAGTCAACCGACTAGCGGCAAAGAGACCCAGTACTTC. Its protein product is CASSQPTSGKETQYF.

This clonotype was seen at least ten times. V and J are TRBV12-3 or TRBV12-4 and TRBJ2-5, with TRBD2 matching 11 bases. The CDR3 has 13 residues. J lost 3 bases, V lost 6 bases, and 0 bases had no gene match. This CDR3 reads CASRLAGEETQYF. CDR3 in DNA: TGTGCCAGCAGACTAGCGGGGGAAGAGACCCAGTACTTC.

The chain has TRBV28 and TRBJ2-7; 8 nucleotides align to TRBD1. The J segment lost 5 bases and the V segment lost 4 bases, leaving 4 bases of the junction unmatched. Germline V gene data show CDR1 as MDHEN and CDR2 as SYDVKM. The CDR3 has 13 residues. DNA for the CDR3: TGTGCCAGCAGTTACGACAGGGGCAACGAGCAGTACTTC. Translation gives CASSYDRGNEQYF.

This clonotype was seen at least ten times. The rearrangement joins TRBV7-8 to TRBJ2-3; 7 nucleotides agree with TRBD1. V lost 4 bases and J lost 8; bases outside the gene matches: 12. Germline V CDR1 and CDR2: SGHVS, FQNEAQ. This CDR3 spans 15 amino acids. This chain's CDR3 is CASSSQAGGRVTQYF. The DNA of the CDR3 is TGTGCCAGCAGCTCCCAAGCAGGGGGTCGAGTTACGCAGTATTTT.

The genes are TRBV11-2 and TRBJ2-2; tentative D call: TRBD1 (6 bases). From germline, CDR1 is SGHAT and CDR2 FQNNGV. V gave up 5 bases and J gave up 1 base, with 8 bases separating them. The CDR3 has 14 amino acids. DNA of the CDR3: TGTGCCAGCAGCCTGGGACAGAACACCGGGGAGCTGTTTTTT. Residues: CASSLGQNTGELFF.

The CDR3 reads CATPTLSSYNEQFF. As DNA, the CDR3 is TGTGCCACACCAACGCTGAGCTCCTACAATGAGCAGTTCTTC. The chain employs TRBV7-9 and TRBJ2-1; D uncertain. The V gene's germline CDR1 is SEHNR and CDR2 FQNEAQ (reference sequence). The V end was cut by 10 bases, the J end by 0 bases, with 13 bases between. The CDR3 consists of 14 residues.

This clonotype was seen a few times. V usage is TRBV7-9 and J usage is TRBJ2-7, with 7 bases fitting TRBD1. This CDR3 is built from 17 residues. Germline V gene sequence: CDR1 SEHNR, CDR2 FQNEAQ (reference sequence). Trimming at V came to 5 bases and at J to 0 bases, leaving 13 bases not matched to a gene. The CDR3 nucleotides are TGTGCCAGCAGCCCCCGCTGGGGACAGAGAAGCTCCTACGAGCAGTACTTC. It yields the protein CASSPRWGQRSSYEQYF.

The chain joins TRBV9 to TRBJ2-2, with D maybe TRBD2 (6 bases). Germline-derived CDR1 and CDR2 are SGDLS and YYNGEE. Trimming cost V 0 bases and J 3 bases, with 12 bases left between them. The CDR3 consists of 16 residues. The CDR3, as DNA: TGTGCCAGCAGCGTAGGGGGACTGCTTTACACCGGGGAGCTGTTTTTT. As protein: CASSVGGLLYTGELFF. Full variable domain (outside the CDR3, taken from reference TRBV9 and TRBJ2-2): DSGVTQTPKHLITATGQRVTLRCSPRSGDLSVYWYQQSLDQGLQFLIQYYNGEERAKGNILERFSAQQFPDLHSELNLSSLELGDSALYFCASSVGGLLYTGELFFGEGSRLTVL.

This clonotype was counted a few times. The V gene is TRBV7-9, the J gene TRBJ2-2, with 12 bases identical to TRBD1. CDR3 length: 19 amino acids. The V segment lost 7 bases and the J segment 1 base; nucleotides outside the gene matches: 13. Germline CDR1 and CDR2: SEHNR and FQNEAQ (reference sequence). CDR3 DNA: TGTGCCAGCACCCGAACGGGACAGGGGGCGTATATGAACACCGGGGAGCTGTTTTTT. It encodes CASTRTGQGAYMNTGELFF.

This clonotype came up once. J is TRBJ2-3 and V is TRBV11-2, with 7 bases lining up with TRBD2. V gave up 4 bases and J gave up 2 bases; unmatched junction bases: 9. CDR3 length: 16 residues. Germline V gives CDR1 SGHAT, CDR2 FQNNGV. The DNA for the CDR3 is TGTGCCAGCAGCTACAGAGCGGGGCATTTCACAGATACGCAGTATTTT. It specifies CASSYRAGHFTDTQYF. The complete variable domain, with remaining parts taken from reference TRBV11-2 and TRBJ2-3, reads EAGVAQSPRYKIIEKRQSVAFWCNPISGHATLYWYQQILGQGPKLLIQFQNNGVVDDSQLPKDRFSAERLKGVDSTLKIQPAKLEDSAVYLCASSYRAGHFTDTQYFGPGTRLTVL.